This T cell receptor (beta chain) was recorded in a study of blood T cell repertoires in COVID-19. Sequencing was performed with immunoSEQ multiplex PCR; in TCRdb, only in-frame clones are kept and a portion is missing. The profile shows about 110,000 clones, approximately 90% of them singletons. In germline, CDR1 is SGHTA, CDR2 FQGNSA. V dropped 1 base and J dropped 6; count of bases not matched to a gene: 7. The CDR3 runs to 16 residues. Only a few counts were recorded for this clone. Material for sequencing was peripheral blood. The chain employs TRBV7-2 and TRBJ2-1; 9 bases are shared with TRBD1. This TCR was recovered from a man over 45 with active or convalescent COVID-19. The CDR3 coding sequence is TGTGCCAGCAGCTTAGAGCGGACAGGGGCGCTCAATGAGCAGTTCTTC. It translates to CASSLERTGALNEQFF.